These 29 T cell receptor beta chains were all obtained from the same sample, sequenced in a study of Tregs in tolerant kidney transplant recipients. The repertoire was sequenced with immunoSEQ multiplex PCR; TCRdb's copy has only in-frame clones and lacks some. The profile shows about 240,000 clones, about 80% of them singletons. The sequenced material came from CD4+ T cells from blood. The receptors here all came from a human donor in good health.

The gene calls are TRBV5-4 and TRBJ2-5, with D unclear. CDR1 is SGHNT, CDR2 YYREEE, per germline (reference sequence). The V and J ends lost 6 bases and 2 bases respectively, with 8 bases between them. The CDR3 extends over 12 amino acids. The CDR3: CASNLPQETQYF. CDR3 nucleotides: TGTGCCAGCAACCTCCCGCAAGAGACCCAGTACTTC.

V gene TRBV14 combines with J gene TRBJ2-1; D unresolved. This CDR3 spans 16 amino acids. Per germline, CDR1 SGHDN and CDR2 FVKESK. Trimming cost V 0 bases and J 4 bases, with 13 bases left between them. CDR3 in amino acids: CASSQDTGSVYNEQFF. DNA for the CDR3: TGTGCCAGCAGCCAAGACACGGGCAGCGTTTACAATGAGCAGTTCTTC.

J is TRBJ1-5 and V is TRBV7-8; tentatively, D is TRBD1 (6 bases). Between the trimmed V and J ends, which lost 0 bases and 6 bases, there was a span of 12 bases. In germline, CDR1 is SGHVS, CDR2 FQNEAQ. This CDR3 spans 15 amino acids. CDR3 sequence reads: CASSLAWGRTQPQHF. CDR3 nucleotides: TGTGCCAGCAGCTTAGCATGGGGGCGTACTCAGCCCCAGCATTTT.

V usage is TRBV18 and J usage is TRBJ2-7, with D possibly matching TRBD1 (6 bases). The CDR3 extends over 15 amino acids. Germline-derived CDR1 and CDR2 are KGHSH and LQKENI. V was pared by 0 bases and J by 3 bases, with 12 bases between. The CDR3 nucleotides read TGTGCCAGCTCACCACCAAGTACGACAGGCTACGAGCAGTACTTC. It encodes CASSPPSTTGYEQYF.

V and J are TRBV14 and TRBJ1-2, with D unresolved. CDR3 size: 13 residues. The V and J ends lost 0 bases and 5 bases respectively, with 7 bases between them. Looked up from germline, CDR1 is SGHDN and CDR2 is FVKESK. The CDR3 loop reads CASSQDNLYGYTF. In DNA form, the CDR3 reads TGTGCCAGCAGCCAAGACAACCTATATGGCTACACCTTC.

V usage is TRBV5-5 and J usage is TRBJ1-1; 11 nucleotides align to TRBD1. The junction had 6 bases not matched to a gene; V was cut back by 4 bases and J by 1 base. CDR1 SGHKS and CDR2 YYEKEE come from the germline V gene (reference sequence). This CDR3 has 16 amino acids. The DNA of the CDR3 is TGTGCCAGCAGCAAGGGACAGGGGGGTAGGAACACTGAAGCTTTCTTT. Translated, it gives CASSKGQGGRNTEAFF.

V is TRBV5-1 and J is TRBJ2-3, with unresolved D. The germline V gene encodes CDR1 SGHRS and CDR2 YFSETQ. This CDR3 spans 12 amino acids. Trimming removed 3 bases from V and 0 bases from J, with 2 bases in between. The CDR3 region is CASSSSTDTQYF. The DNA for the CDR3 is TGCGCCAGCAGCTCTAGCACAGATACGCAGTATTTT.

This clone was seen just once. The chain employs TRBV2 and TRBJ2-3, with 9 bases matching TRBD1. This CDR3 comprises 15 residues. Germline CDR1 and CDR2: SNHLY and FYNNEI. J lost 3 bases, V lost 8 bases, and 9 bases had no gene match. The CDR3 here is CASRHDRGGTDTQYF. CDR3 in DNA: TGTGCCAGCCGTCACGACAGGGGGGGTACAGATACGCAGTATTTT.

V is TRBV7-9 and J is TRBJ2-4, with D maybe TRBD2 (5 bases). CDR3 size: 16 residues. Germline V gene data show CDR1 as SEHNR and CDR2 as FQNEAQ (reference sequence). The V and J ends lost 1 base and 4 bases respectively, with 14 bases between them. The CDR3 here is CASSLGPWTAKNIQYF. For the CDR3, the DNA is TGTGCCAGCAGCTTAGGTCCCTGGACTGCTAAAAACATTCAGTACTTC.

The gene calls are TRBV25-1 and TRBJ2-1; D is unresolved. This CDR3 region has 15 residues. V was shortened by 3 bases and J by 8 bases, with 17 bases between the two germline ends. The germline V gene has CDR1 MGHDK and CDR2 SYGVNS. DNA of the CDR3: TGTGCCAGCAGTGACCCGAGACAATCTATCGATGAGCAGTTCTTC. This gives the protein CASSDPRQSIDEQFF. The full variable domain, in which reference TRBV25-1 and TRBJ2-1 provide the parts outside the CDR3, is EADIYQTPRYLVIGTGKKITLECSQTMGHDKMYWYQQDPGMELHLIHYSYGVNSTEKGDLSSESTVSRIRTEHFPLTLESARPSHTSQYLCASSDPRQSIDEQFFGPGTRLTVL.

V gene TRBV7-9 combines with J gene TRBJ2-5; D could derive from TRBD1 or TRBD2 (5 bases each). V lost 5 bases and J 0 bases, leaving 10 bases between the germline ends. This CDR3 is built from 14 residues. The germline V gene has CDR1 SEHNR and CDR2 FQNEAQ (reference sequence). Written as DNA, the CDR3 is TGTGCCAGCAGCGTGAGGGGTAACCAAGAGACCCAGTACTTC. This sequence encodes CASSVRGNQETQYF.

The J gene is TRBJ2-5, the V gene TRBV9; 8 bases map to TRBD2. The germline CDR1 and CDR2 sequences are SGDLS and YYNGEE. The CDR3 length is 14 residues. With 0 bases clipped from V and 4 bases from J, the junction kept 2 bases outside the gene matches. This chain's CDR3 is CASSVDGGGETQYF. CDR3 in DNA: TGTGCCAGCAGCGTAGACGGGGGGGGAGAGACCCAGTACTTC.

The gene calls are TRBV18 and TRBJ2-3; weak D call: TRBD2 (5 bases). Germline V CDR1 and CDR2: KGHSH, LQKENI. CDR3 length equals 14 residues. V lost 3 bases to trimming and J lost 5 bases, with 12 bases between them. This CDR3 reads CASSPIGSRDTQYF. The CDR3 nucleotides are TGTGCCAGCTCACCGATAGGGAGTCGAGATACGCAGTATTTT. Looking up the rest from reference TRBV18 and TRBJ2-3 gives the full variable domain: NAGVMQNPRHLVRRRGQEARLRCSPMKGHSHVYWYRQLPEEGLKFMVYLQKENIIDESGMPKERFSAEFPKEGPSILRIQQVVRGDSAAYFCASSPIGSRDTQYFGPGTRLTVL.

This rearrangement joins TRBV6-1 to TRBJ1-2, with D perhaps TRBD1 (6 bases). Germline CDR1 and CDR2: MNHNS and SASEGT. CDR3 length: 12 residues. The V end was cut by 6 bases, the J end by 5 bases, with 10 bases between. The CDR3 nucleotides are TGTGCCAGCAGGGACAGCTCTTATGGCTACACCTTC. This codes for CASRDSSYGYTF.

The chain couples TRBV6-1 to TRBJ2-3; D gene ambiguous. Germline V gives CDR1 MNHNS, CDR2 SASEGT. V was clipped by 3 bases and J by 0 bases, with 7 bases between them. The CDR3 length is 14 residues. In DNA, the CDR3 is TGTGCCAGCAGTGACCCCTACAGCACAGATACGCAGTATTTT. Protein sequence: CASSDPYSTDTQYF.

As DNA, the CDR3 is TGTGCCTCTCGCGGAGCTAATGAAAAACTGTTTTTT. Translated: CASRGANEKLFF. J is TRBJ1-4 and V is TRBV15, with D uncertain. Germline assignment: CDR1 LNHNV and CDR2 YYDKDF (reference sequence). The CDR3 has 12 residues. Trimming took off 11 bases at V and 3 bases at J, with 10 bases between the two ends.

This sequence joins TRBV6-5 and TRBJ1-2; 12 bases map to TRBD1. The ends lost 5 bases at V and 6 bases at J; junction bases unmatched: 7. CDR1 is MNHEY and CDR2 is SVGAGI in the germline V gene. The CDR3 length is 15 residues. The DNA of the CDR3 is TGTGCCAGCAGTGTGGGGGGGACAGGGGGCAATGGCTACACCTTC. It translates to CASSVGGTGGNGYTF.

The V gene is TRBV6-5, the J gene TRBJ2-5, with 10 bases aligning to TRBD1. The CDR3 is 12 amino acids. Unmatched junction bases numbered 5, after V lost 11 bases and J lost 5 bases. Germline CDR1 is MNHEY and CDR2 is SVGAGI. DNA for the CDR3: TGTGCCGCCAGGGGACAGGGGGAGACCCAGTACTTC. The encoded protein is CAARGQGETQYF.

The table lists this clone with a few counts. The J gene is TRBJ2-7, the V gene TRBV5-6; no clear D. Germline values: CDR1 SGHDT, CDR2 YYEEEE. The CDR3 extends over 16 amino acids. V shed 0 bases and J shed 3 bases, with 16 bases lying between them. CDR3 sequence (DNA): TGTGCCAGCAGCTTGGGGGGAAGACAAGGTGGCTACGAGCAGTACTTC. Translation gives CASSLGGRQGGYEQYF.

The V gene is TRBV18, the J gene TRBJ1-4; 7 bases align to TRBD1. The CDR3 length is 15 residues. Germline assignment: CDR1 KGHSH and CDR2 LQKENI. The V segment lost 5 bases and the J segment 7 bases; nucleotides outside the gene matches: 10. The CDR3 DNA follows: TGTGCCAGCTCATCGGCCGGGACAGTTCCTGAAAAACTGTTTTTT. This sequence encodes CASSSAGTVPEKLFF.

This clone was counted only a few times. V is TRBV10-1 and J is TRBJ1-2; D possibly corresponds to TRBD1 (5 bases). The V gene lost 5 bases and the J gene lost 3 bases, with 16 bases spanning the gap. CDR3 length: 15 amino acids. Germline lookup yields CDR1 WNHNN and CDR2 SYGVQD (reference sequence). The CDR3 region is CASSPNRYLHYGYTF. CDR3 DNA: TGCGCCAGCAGTCCGAACAGGTATCTGCACTATGGCTACACCTTC.

The chain links TRBV5-1 to TRBJ1-4; tentatively, D is TRBD1 (5 bases). The CDR3 consists of 14 residues. CDR1 SGHRS and CDR2 YFSETQ come from the germline V gene. The V end was cut by 2 bases, the J end by 8 bases, with 13 bases between. The CDR3 coding sequence is TGCGCCAGCAGCTTAACAACAGGTGTCGAAAAACTGTTTTTT. The encoded protein is CASSLTTGVEKLFF. Complete variable domain (other parts from reference TRBV5-1 and TRBJ1-4): KAGVTQTPRYLIKTRGQQVTLSCSPISGHRSVSWYQQTPGQGLQFLFEYFSETQRNKGNFPGRFSGRQFSNSRSEMNVSTLELGDSALYLCASSLTTGVEKLFFGSGTQLSVL.

The V gene is TRBV5-1, the J gene TRBJ1-4; D unresolved. The germline CDR1 and CDR2 sequences are SGHRS and YFSETQ. This CDR3 comprises 12 residues. The V end was cut by 5 bases, the J end by 4 bases, with 6 bases between. CDR3 bases: TGCGCCAGCAGACGGGATAATGAAAAACTGTTTTTT. Amino acids: CASRRDNEKLFF. The complete variable domain, with remaining parts taken from reference TRBV5-1 and TRBJ1-4, reads KAGVTQTPRYLIKTRGQQVTLSCSPISGHRSVSWYQQTPGQGLQFLFEYFSETQRNKGNFPGRFSGRQFSNSRSEMNVSTLELGDSALYLCASRRDNEKLFFGSGTQLSVL.

This CDR3 is CAWKRRDRGSNQPQHF. CDR3 in DNA: TGTGCCTGGAAGCGCCGGGACAGGGGGAGCAATCAGCCCCAGCATTTT. The V gene is TRBV30, the J gene TRBJ1-5, with 11 bases identical to TRBD1. Looked up from germline, CDR1 is GTSNPN and CDR2 is SVGIG (reference sequence). Trimming at V came to 4 bases and at J to 1 base, leaving 6 bases not matched to a gene. This CDR3 contains 16 residues.

Details on this clone: This CDR3 is also generated by other DNA sequences in the sample. This chain joins TRBV2 and TRBJ2-6; TRBD1 agrees at 12 bases. The CDR3 sequence is 17 residues long. J lost 2 bases, V lost 6 bases, and 5 bases had no gene match. CDR1 and CDR2 from the germline V gene are SNHLY and FYNNEI. CDR3 sequence reads: CASRGGQGAAGANVLTF. CDR3 coding DNA: TGTGCCAGCAGAGGGGGACAGGGGGCGGCTGGGGCCAACGTCCTGACTTTC.

The chain employs TRBV15 and TRBJ1-3; D gene ambiguous. V dropped 1 base and J dropped 0 bases, with 10 bases sitting between them. The CDR3 covers 16 residues. The germline gives CDR1 LNHNV, CDR2 YYDKDF (reference sequence). Written as DNA, the CDR3 is TGTGCCACCAGCAGAGCTTACGGGAGCTCTGGAAACACCATATATTTT. It yields the protein CATSRAYGSSGNTIYF.

This clone came up a few times. The chain couples TRBV5-8 to TRBJ2-7; 7 nucleotides align to TRBD1. V was pared by 4 bases and J by 1 base, with 5 bases of the junction left unmatched. The germline gives CDR1 SGHTS, CDR2 YDEGEE. The CDR3 runs 14 residues. This chain's CDR3 is CASSRQGQSYEQYF. The CDR3 DNA sequence: TGTGCCAGCAGCCGACAGGGTCAGTCCTACGAGCAGTACTTC.

The chain links TRBV6-1 to TRBJ1-1, with D perhaps TRBD1 (6 bases). Germline V gene data show CDR1 as MNHNS and CDR2 as SASEGT. CDR3 length: 15 residues. V was pared by 6 bases and J by 5 bases, with 19 bases between. CDR3 bases: TGTGCCAGCAGAATCACCGGACAGTTAAAAACTGAAGCTTTCTTT. Its protein is CASRITGQLKTEAFF.

This clone was observed a few times. The chain carries TRBV7-6 and TRBJ2-7; 9 bases align to TRBD1. The CDR3 has 16 residues. CDR1 and CDR2 from the germline V gene are SGHVS and FNYEAQ. The V gene end was trimmed by 0 bases and the J gene end by 5 bases; junction bases not matched to a gene: 8. CDR3 sequence (DNA): TGTGCCAGCAGCTTAGCGGGGACAGGGAAGGGAAACGAGCAGTACTTC. Translating gives CASSLAGTGKGNEQYF.